The 7 T cell receptor beta chains below all came from one sample that was sequenced in a study of T cell repertoires in cytomegalovirus infection. For these TCRs, the target antigens are not known. TCRdb reprocessed the reads via MiXCR and lists one record per CDR3 protein. The table includes some 940,000 distinct CDR3 sequences, less than 40% detected once. Sequences were derived from cultured CD8+ T cells from PBMCs, sampled from culture after CMV antigen stimulation. These receptors were obtained from a human donor in good health (CMV status not recorded). Some clones in this sample may be carry-over from other donors' samples.

The chain joins TRBV20-1 to TRBJ2-2; TRBD1 is a possible D gene (6 bases). With 5 bases removed from V and 5 bases from J, the gap between germline ends came to 18 bases. This CDR3 is built from 15 residues. Germline-derived CDR1 and CDR2 are DFQATT and SNEGSKA (reference sequence). The CDR3 coding sequence is TGCAGTGCTTTCCAGGGGCCTTGGGGGACCGGGGAGCTGTTTTTT. As protein: CSAFQGPWGTGELFF.

The rearrangement uses TRBV27 and TRBJ2-5, with D perhaps assigned TRBD1 or TRBD2 (7 bases each). This CDR3 comprises 14 residues. The V gene lost 5 bases and the J gene lost 7 bases, with 17 bases spanning the gap. The germline V gene has CDR1 MNHEY and CDR2 SMNVEV (reference sequence). CDR3 sequence reads: CASSPDRPGGTQYF. CDR3 coding DNA: TGTGCCAGCAGTCCGGACAGGCCGGGGGGGACCCAGTACTTC.

V and J are TRBV24-1 and TRBJ2-1; the D call may be TRBD1 or TRBD2 (5 bases each). Germline CDR1 KGHDR, CDR2 SFDVKD. Trimming left V 5 bases short and J 3 bases short, with 13 bases between. This CDR3 spans 15 amino acids. The CDR3: CATSGARDGYNEQFF. CDR3 bases: TGTGCCACCAGTGGTGCCCGGGACGGCTACAATGAGCAGTTCTTC.

CDR3 in DNA: TGTGCCAGCAGCTATTCTGATAGTGAGCAGTTCTTC. This gives the protein CASSYSDSEQFF. This rearrangement joins TRBV11-1 to TRBJ2-1; D ambiguous. Per the germline V gene, CDR1 is SGHAT and CDR2 is FQDESV (reference sequence). The CDR3 is 12 residues long. The ends were cut back, 4 bases at V and 9 bases at J, with 10 bases in the middle.

The V gene is TRBV6-2 or TRBV6-3, the J gene TRBJ2-3; TRBD2 might be the D (6 bases). With 6 bases removed from V and 4 bases from J, the gap between germline ends came to 20 bases. The CDR3 runs 16 residues. In germline, CDR1 is MNHEY, CDR2 SVGEGT. The CDR3 reads CASSWDFPGIPDTQYF. The CDR3 nucleotides read TGTGCCAGCAGCTGGGACTTCCCCGGGATTCCAGATACGCAGTATTTT.

This clonotype was counted at least ten times. V and J are TRBV7-6 and TRBJ2-1; 7 bases match TRBD2. Germline V gives CDR1 SGHVS, CDR2 FNYEAQ. Trimming cost V 4 bases and J 3 bases; bases outside gene matches: 21. The CDR3 consists of 20 residues. The chain's CDR3 is CASSSGDRTYGGGIYNEQFF. The DNA of the CDR3 is TGTGCCAGCAGCTCCGGCGATCGGACTTATGGCGGGGGAATCTACAATGAGCAGTTCTTC.

This clonotype was found a few times. V usage is TRBV6-5 and J usage is TRBJ2-5; 16 nucleotides line up with TRBD2. The J segment lost 3 bases and the V segment lost 4 bases, leaving 5 bases of the junction unmatched. The germline gives CDR1 MNHEY, CDR2 SVGAGI. The CDR3 totals 17 residues. CDR3 nucleotide sequence: TGTGCCAGCAGTTCGGGACTAGCGGGGGGGCCGGAAGAGACCCAGTACTTC. As protein: CASSSGLAGGPEETQYF.